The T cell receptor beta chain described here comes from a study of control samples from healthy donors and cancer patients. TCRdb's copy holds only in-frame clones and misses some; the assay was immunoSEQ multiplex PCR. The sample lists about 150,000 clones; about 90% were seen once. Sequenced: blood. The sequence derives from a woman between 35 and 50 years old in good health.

CDR3 sequence: CASSLDPGQGNTEAFF. In DNA form, the CDR3 reads TGTGCCAGCAGCTTAGACCCGGGACAGGGGAACACTGAAGCTTTCTTT. V gene TRBV7-9 combines with J gene TRBJ1-1; 9 bases line up with TRBD1. Germline CDR1 is SEHNR and CDR2 is FQNEAQ (reference sequence). V was pared by 1 base and J by 1 base, with 4 bases of the junction left unmatched. This CDR3 is 16 amino acids long.